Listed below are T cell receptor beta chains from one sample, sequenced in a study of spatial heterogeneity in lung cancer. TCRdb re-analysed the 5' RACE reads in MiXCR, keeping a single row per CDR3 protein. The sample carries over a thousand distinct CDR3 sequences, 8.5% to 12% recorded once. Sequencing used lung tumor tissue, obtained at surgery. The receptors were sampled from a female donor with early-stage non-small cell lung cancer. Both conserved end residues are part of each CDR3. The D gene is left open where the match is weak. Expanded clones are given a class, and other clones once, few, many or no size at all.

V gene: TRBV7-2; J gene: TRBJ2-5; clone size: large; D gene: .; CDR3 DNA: TGTGCCAGCAGCTTAGCGCACGGGGAGACCCAGTACTTC; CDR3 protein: CASSLAHGETQYF
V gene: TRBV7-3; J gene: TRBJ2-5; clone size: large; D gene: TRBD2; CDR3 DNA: TGTGCCAGCAGCTTAGGGGGGGTAGGAGAGACCCAGTACTTC; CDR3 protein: CASSLGGVGETQYF
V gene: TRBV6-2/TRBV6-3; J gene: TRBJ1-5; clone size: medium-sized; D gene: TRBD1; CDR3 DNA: TGTGCCAGCAGTTACGCCGGGACAGTAATCAGCCCCCAGCATTTT; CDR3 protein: CASSYAGTVISPQHF
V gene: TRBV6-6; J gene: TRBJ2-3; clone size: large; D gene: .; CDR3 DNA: TGTGCCAGGGGCCCTTTAGTAGCAGATACGCAGTATTTT; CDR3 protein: CARGPLVADTQYF
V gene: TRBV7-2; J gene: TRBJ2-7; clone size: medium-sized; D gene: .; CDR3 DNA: TGTGCCAGCAGCTTAGCGGAACTAGGAGGGAACGAGCAGTACTTC; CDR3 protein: CASSLAELGGNEQYF
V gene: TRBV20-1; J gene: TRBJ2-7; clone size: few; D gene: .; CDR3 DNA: TGCAGTGCTAGTGGTGGGAAGGGCTACGAGCAGTACTTC; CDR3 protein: CSASGGKGYEQYF
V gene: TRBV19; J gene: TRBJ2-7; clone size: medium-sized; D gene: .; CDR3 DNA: TGTGCCAGTAGTATCGCCGGATACGAGCAGTACTTC; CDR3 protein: CASSIAGYEQYF
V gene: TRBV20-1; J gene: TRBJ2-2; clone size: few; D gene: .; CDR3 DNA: TGCAGTGCTAGAGGAGTGGCTAGCGGTGGGGGCAGGGAGCTGTTTTTT; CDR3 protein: CSARGVASGGGRELFF
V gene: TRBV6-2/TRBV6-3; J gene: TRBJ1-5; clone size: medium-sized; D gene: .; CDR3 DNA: TGTGCCAGCAGAGAGGGGGGGAGCAATCAGCCCCAGCATTTT; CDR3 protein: CASREGGSNQPQHF
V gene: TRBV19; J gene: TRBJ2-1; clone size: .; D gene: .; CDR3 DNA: TGTGCCAGTAGTATAGATGCGGCTAGCGGAGGGGGTGAGCAGTTCTTC; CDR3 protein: CASSIDAASGGGEQFF
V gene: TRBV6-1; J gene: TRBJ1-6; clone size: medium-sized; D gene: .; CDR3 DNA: TGTGCCAGCAGTGAACGGCTTTATAATTCACCCCTCCACTTT; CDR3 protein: CASSERLYNSPLHF
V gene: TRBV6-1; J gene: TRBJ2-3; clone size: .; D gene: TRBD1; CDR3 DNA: TGTGCCAGCAGTGAATCGGGACAGGGCACAGATACGCAGTATTTT; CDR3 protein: CASSESGQGTDTQYF
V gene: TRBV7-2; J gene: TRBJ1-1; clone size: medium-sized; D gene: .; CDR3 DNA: TGTGCCAGCTCGACCCTGAGGGACACTGAAGCTTTCTTT; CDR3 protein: CASSTLRDTEAFF
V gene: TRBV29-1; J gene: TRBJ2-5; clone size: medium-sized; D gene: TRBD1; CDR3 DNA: TGCAGCGTGGCCGGCCGGACAGGGGAAGAGACCCAGTACTTC; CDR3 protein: CSVAGRTGEETQYF
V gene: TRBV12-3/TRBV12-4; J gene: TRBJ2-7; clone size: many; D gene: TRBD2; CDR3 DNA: TGTGCCAGCAAAAAGCGGGGAGGAATCTCATTC; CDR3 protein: CASKKRGGISF
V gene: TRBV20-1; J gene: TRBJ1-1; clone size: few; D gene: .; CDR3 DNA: TGCAGTGCGGCAGGGATGAACACTGAAGCTTTCTTT; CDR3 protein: CSAAGMNTEAFF
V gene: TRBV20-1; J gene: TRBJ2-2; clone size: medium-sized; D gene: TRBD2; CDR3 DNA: TGCAGTGCTCTACCCCTATTGCTAGCGGGAGCCAATCACGGGGAGCTGTTTTTT; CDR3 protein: CSALPLLLAGANHGELFF
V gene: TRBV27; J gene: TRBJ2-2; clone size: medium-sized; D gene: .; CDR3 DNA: TGTGCCAGCAGTTTAACTCCCATGGTCACCGGGGAGCTGTTTTTT; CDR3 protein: CASSLTPMVTGELFF
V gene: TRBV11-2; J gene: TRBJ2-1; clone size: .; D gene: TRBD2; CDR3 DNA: TGTGCCAGCAGCTTAGCGGTTAGCGGGGGGGTATCCTACAATGAGCAGTTCTTC; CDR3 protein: CASSLAVSGGVSYNEQFF
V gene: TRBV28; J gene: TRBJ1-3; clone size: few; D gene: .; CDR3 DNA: TGTGCCAGCAGTTTCCGGGGCGCATACACCATATATTTT; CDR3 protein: CASSFRGAYTIYF
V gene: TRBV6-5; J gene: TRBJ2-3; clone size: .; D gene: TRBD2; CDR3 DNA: TGTGCCAGCAGTCGGGCCCTCGCGGGGGGCGCGGCAGATACGCAGTATTTT; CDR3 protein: CASSRALAGGAADTQYF
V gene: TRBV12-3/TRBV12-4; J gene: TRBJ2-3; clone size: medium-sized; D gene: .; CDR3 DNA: TGTGCCAGCAGTTCCCTTCGATCCTACACAGATACGCAGTATTTT; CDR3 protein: CASSSLRSYTDTQYF
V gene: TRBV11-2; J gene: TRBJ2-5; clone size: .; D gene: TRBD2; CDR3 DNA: TGTGCCAGCAGCTTAGAACTAGCGGGGAAACAGACCCAGTACTTC; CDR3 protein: CASSLELAGKQTQYF
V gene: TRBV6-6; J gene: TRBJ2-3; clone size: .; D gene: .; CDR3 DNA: TGTGCCAGCAGTTCCCAGGGCACAGATATGCAGTATTTT; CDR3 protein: CASSSQGTDMQYF
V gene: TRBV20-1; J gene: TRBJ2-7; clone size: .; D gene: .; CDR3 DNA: TGCAGTGCATCCGGGACGCCGAACCCGCAGTACTTC; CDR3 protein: CSASGTPNPQYF
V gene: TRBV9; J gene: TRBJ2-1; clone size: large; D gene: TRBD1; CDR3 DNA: TGTGCCAGCAGCGCGGGACAGGGGTCCTACAATGAGCAGTTCTTC; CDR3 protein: CASSAGQGSYNEQFF
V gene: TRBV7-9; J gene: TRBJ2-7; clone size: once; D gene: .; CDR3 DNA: TGTGCCAGCAGCAACGCCCGGGGCTCCGAGCAGTACTTC; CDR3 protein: CASSNARGSEQYF
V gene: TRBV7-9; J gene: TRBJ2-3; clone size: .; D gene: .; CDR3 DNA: TGTGCCAGCAGCCACACTAAGGCGGTGAGCACAGATACGCAGTATTTT; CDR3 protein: CASSHTKAVSTDTQYF
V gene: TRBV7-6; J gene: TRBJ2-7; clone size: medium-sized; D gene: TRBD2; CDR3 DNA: TGTGCCAGCAGCGCGTGGACTAGCGGGTCCTTAGAGCAGTACTTC; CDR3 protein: CASSAWTSGSLEQYF
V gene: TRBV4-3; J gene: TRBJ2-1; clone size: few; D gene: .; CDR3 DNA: TGCGCCAGCAGCCAAGAAGCTCACTCCTACAATGAGCAGTTCTTC; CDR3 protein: CASSQEAHSYNEQFF
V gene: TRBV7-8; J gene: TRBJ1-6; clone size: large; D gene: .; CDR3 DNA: TGTGCCAGCAGCGCTACAGGGACAATGCGGGCTTCACCCCTCCACTTT; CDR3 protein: CASSATGTMRASPLHF
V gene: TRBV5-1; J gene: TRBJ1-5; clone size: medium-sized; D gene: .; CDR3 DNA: TGCGCCAGCAGCTTTGAGGGTTTGGGCAATCAGCCCCAGCATTTT; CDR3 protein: CASSFEGLGNQPQHF
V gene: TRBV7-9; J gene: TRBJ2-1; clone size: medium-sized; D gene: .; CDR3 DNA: TGTGCCAGCAGCTTGCGGGACAGCGCATACAATGAGCAGTTCTTC; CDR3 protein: CASSLRDSAYNEQFF
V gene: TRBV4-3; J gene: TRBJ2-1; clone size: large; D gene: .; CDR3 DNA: TGCGCCAGCAGCCAAGAAGGAACCAGGGACAATGAGCAGTTCTTC; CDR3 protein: CASSQEGTRDNEQFF
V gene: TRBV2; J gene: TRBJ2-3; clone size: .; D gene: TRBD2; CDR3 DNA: TGTGCCAGCAGAGCGGGAGAGTCAGATACGCAGTATTTT; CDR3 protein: CASRAGESDTQYF
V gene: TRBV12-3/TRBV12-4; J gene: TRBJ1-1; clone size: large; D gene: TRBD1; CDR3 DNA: TGTGCCAGCAGGACAGGGGGAAAGGCTGAAGCTTTCTTT; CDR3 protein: CASRTGGKAEAFF
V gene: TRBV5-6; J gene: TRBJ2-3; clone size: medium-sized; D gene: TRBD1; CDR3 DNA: TGTGCCAGCAGCTCGACAGGGGCAGATACGCAGTATTTT; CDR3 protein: CASSSTGADTQYF
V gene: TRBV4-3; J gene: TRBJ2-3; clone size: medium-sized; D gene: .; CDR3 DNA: TGCGCCAGCAGCCGAGAGGGCGGGGCAGATACGCAGTATTTT; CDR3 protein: CASSREGGADTQYF
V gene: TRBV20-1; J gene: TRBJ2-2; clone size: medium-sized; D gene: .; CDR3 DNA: TGCAGTGCTCAGGACAACACCGGGGAGCTGTTTTTT; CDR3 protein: CSAQDNTGELFF
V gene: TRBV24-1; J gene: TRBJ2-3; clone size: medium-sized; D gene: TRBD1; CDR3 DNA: TGTGCCACCAGTGATTACCACAGGGGGAAAGCAGATACGCAGTATTTT; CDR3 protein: CATSDYHRGKADTQYF
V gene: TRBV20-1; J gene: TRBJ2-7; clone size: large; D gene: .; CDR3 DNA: TGCAGTGCAACCGGGACGTCCTACGAGCAGTACTTC; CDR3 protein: CSATGTSYEQYF
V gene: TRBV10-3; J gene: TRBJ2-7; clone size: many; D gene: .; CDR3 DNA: TGTGCCATCAGTGGGGGCCCAGAGCAGTACTTC; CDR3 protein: CAISGGPEQYF
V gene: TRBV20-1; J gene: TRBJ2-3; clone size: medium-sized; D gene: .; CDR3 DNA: TGCAGTGCTAGTTATAGCACAGATACGCAGTATTTT; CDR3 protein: CSASYSTDTQYF
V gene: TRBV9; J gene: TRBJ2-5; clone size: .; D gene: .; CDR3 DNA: TGTGCCAGCAGCCATAGACAGCAGCAAGAGACCCAGTACTTC; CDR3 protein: CASSHRQQQETQYF
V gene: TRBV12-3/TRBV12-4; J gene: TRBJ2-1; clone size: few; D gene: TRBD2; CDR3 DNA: TGTGCCAGCACCCCGGGGGTAGCGGGGGGGCCTAGGAATGAGCAGTTCTTC; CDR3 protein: CASTPGVAGGPRNEQFF
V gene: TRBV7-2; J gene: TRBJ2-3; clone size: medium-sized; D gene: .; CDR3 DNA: TGTGCCAGCAGCCGAACCTCACAGGGCACAGATACGCAGTATTTT; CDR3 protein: CASSRTSQGTDTQYF
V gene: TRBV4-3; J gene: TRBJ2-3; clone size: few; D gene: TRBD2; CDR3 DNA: TGCGCCAGCAGCCAAGATCGGGGACTAGCTGCGCAGTATTTT; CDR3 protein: CASSQDRGLAAQYF
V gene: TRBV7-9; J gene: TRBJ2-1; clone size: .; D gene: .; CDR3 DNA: TGTGCCAGCAGCCCAGGGGATTTGGGGCGGGAGAGGTCACACAATGAGCAGTTCTTC; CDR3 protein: CASSPGDLGRERSHNEQFF
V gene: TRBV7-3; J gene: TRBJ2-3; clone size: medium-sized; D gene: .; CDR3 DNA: TGTGCCAGCAGCGGGTGGACCGGAGATACGCAGTATTTT; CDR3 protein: CASSGWTGDTQYF
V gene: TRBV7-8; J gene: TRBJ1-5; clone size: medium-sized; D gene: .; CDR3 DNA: TGTGCCAGCAGCTTAGATGACAATCAGCCCCAGCATTTT; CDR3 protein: CASSLDDNQPQHF
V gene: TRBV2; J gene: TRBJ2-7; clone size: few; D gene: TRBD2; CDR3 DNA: TGTGCCAGCAGTGAGAAACTAGCGGGAGCGTTTGGCTACGAGCAGTACTTC; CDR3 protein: CASSEKLAGAFGYEQYF